These 28 T cell receptor beta chains share one sample of origin, sequenced in a study of cytomegalovirus exposure and HLA in healthy donors. The PCR was carried out with 60 Vbeta primers and 13 Jbeta primers. Using immunoSEQ multiplex PCR, the repertoire was profiled, and TCRdb retains in-frame clones only, with some absent. The data contain 150,000 or so clones, around two thirds of them seen just once; the ten biggest clones take up around 4.7%. Source material: PBMCs. These receptors came from a man younger than 35 in good health and CMV-seropositive.

This clone has more than one count but fewer than ten. The chain has TRBV28 and TRBJ2-1, with 8 bases matching TRBD2. The CDR3 loop spans 16 amino acids. Germline V gives CDR1 MDHEN, CDR2 SYDVKM. Germline trimming cut 5 bases from V and 1 base from J; bases unmatched to any gene: 7. The CDR3 region has the DNA TGTGCCAGCAGTACCCAGCGGGAGATATCCTACAATGAGCAGTTCTTC. Protein product: CASSTQREISYNEQFF.

The V gene is TRBV2, the J gene TRBJ1-5; D perhaps matches TRBD1 (5 bases). Germline-derived CDR1 and CDR2 are SNHLY and FYNNEI. V was cut by 6 bases and J by 1 base, with 10 bases left in between. This CDR3 contains 14 residues. The CDR3 here is CASRGLGSNQPQHF. The CDR3 region has the DNA TGTGCCAGCAGGGGGCTGGGGAGCAATCAGCCCCAGCATTTT.

This rearrangement joins TRBV14 to TRBJ2-7; TRBD2 agrees at 12 bases. After removal of 3 bases from V and 3 bases from J, the junction contained 12 bases not matched to a gene. The CDR3 runs 18 residues. Germline values: CDR1 SGHDN, CDR2 FVKESK. The CDR3 is CASSQWETSGRFDYEQYF. CDR3 DNA sequence: TGTGCCAGCAGCCAGTGGGAGACTAGCGGGAGATTCGACTACGAGCAGTACTTC. The variable domain in full, completed from reference TRBV14 and TRBJ2-7, reads EAGVTQFPSHSVIEKGQTVTLRCDPISGHDNLYWYRRVMGKEIKFLLHFVKESKQDESGMPNNRFLAERTGGTYSTLKVQPAELEDSGVYFCASSQWETSGRFDYEQYFGPGTRLTVT.

The CDR3 sequence: CASSLEGTGGGEQYF. CDR3 nucleotides: TGCGCCAGCAGCTTGGAGGGGACAGGGGGTGGTGAGCAGTACTTC. The chain links TRBV5-1 to TRBJ2-7; 11 bases line up with TRBD1. There are 15 residues in the CDR3. Germline V gives CDR1 SGHRS, CDR2 YFSETQ. V trimming: 0 bases; J trimming: 7 bases; junction bases outside the gene matches: 6.

The chain has TRBV19 and TRBJ2-7, with a tentative D call TRBD1 (6 bases). Trimming cost V 2 bases and J 0 bases, with 14 bases left between them. CDR1 is LNHDA, CDR2 SQIVND, per germline (reference sequence). This CDR3 contains 16 residues. In nucleotides, the CDR3 is TGTGCCAGTAGTATAAACCGGGACATCTTCTCCTACGAGCAGTACTTC. Its protein product is CASSINRDIFSYEQYF.

The chain employs TRBV13 and TRBJ2-5; possible D gene TRBD1, 6 bases. Germline V gene sequence: CDR1 PRHDT, CDR2 FYEKMQ (reference sequence). V lost 5 bases and J lost 1, with 11 bases in between. CDR3 length equals 14 residues. The CDR3: CASSPEGGQETQYF. For the CDR3, the DNA is TGTGCCAGCAGCCCCGAAGGGGGCCAAGAGACCCAGTACTTC.

J is TRBJ2-7 and V is TRBV19; D may be TRBD1 (5 bases). The CDR3 extends over 14 amino acids. Looked up from germline, CDR1 is LNHDA and CDR2 is SQIVND (reference sequence). V dropped 8 bases and J dropped 3 bases, with 17 bases sitting between them. CDR3 loop: CASAIMLGRYEQYF. In DNA, the CDR3 is TGTGCCAGTGCCATTATGCTGGGGCGCTACGAGCAGTACTTC.

V and J are TRBV30 and TRBJ2-1, with D perhaps TRBD2 (5 bases). The CDR3 is 14 amino acids. The germline gives CDR1 GTSNPN, CDR2 SVGIG (reference sequence). Trimming removed 2 bases at V and 4 bases at J, with 12 bases between. Here the CDR3 DNA reads TGTGCCTGGAGTCCCGGACTTCTATACAATGAGCAGTTCTTC. It is translated as CAWSPGLLYNEQFF.

This clone was found a few times. The rearrangement joins TRBV6-1 to TRBJ1-1; TRBD1 is a possible D gene (5 bases). V lost 2 bases, J lost 0 bases, and 19 bases lay in between. The germline gives CDR1 MNHNS, CDR2 SASEGT. The CDR3 extends over 18 amino acids. The CDR3 DNA reads as TGTGCCAGCAGTGAAACCCACCGGGGGTTGGGGATGAACACTGAAGCTTTCTTT. It specifies CASSETHRGLGMNTEAFF.

V usage is TRBV19 and J usage is TRBJ1-2, with 12 bases lining up with TRBD1. CDR1 is LNHDA and CDR2 is SQIVND in the germline V gene (reference sequence). V lost 9 bases to trimming and J lost 6 bases; unmatched junction nucleotides: 8. The CDR3 loop spans 14 amino acids. The CDR3 region has the DNA TGTGCCAGCCGCGGGGGACAGGGGGCGAATGGCTACACCTTC. Translated, it gives CASRGGQGANGYTF.

This rearrangement joins TRBV6-1 to TRBJ2-1; D may be TRBD2 (6 bases). The CDR3 runs to 15 residues. V lost 7 bases and J 1 base, leaving 14 bases between the germline ends. Germline assignment: CDR1 MNHNS and CDR2 SASEGT. For the CDR3, the DNA is TGTGCCAGCACCCGATGGGACTCGTCCTACAATGAGCAGTTCTTC. Protein: CASTRWDSSYNEQFF.

The V and J genes are TRBV4-1 and TRBJ2-5; 9 bases map to TRBD2. Germline-derived CDR1 and CDR2 are MGHRA and YSYEKL. Trimming removed 3 bases from V and 4 bases from J; junction bases left unmatched: 9. The CDR3 covers 16 residues. CDR3 protein: CASSQRAAGGIETQYF. The CDR3 DNA sequence: TGCGCCAGCAGCCAGAGAGCGGCGGGGGGGATAGAGACCCAGTACTTC.

This clone was seen once. The chain carries TRBV19 and TRBJ2-1; tentatively, D is TRBD2 (6 bases). The CDR3 length is 15 residues. V shed 2 bases and J shed 7 bases, with 15 bases lying between them. Per the germline V gene, CDR1 is LNHDA and CDR2 is SQIVND (reference sequence). The CDR3, as DNA: TGTGCCAGTAGTATACCCCCCCCACTAGCAAATGAGCAGTTCTTC. It encodes CASSIPPPLANEQFF.

On this clone itself: The sample contains more than one DNA sequence encoding this CDR3. The J gene is TRBJ2-3, the V gene TRBV7-9, with 9 bases matching TRBD1. Trimming at V came to 8 bases and at J to 6 bases, leaving 12 bases not matched to a gene. There are 15 residues in the CDR3. CDR1 and CDR2 from the germline V gene are SEHNR and FQNEAQ (reference sequence). Written as DNA, the CDR3 is TGTGCCAGCCAGCCGGGACAGGGACTGCCGGATACGCAGTATTTT. Encoded protein: CASQPGQGLPDTQYF. The full variable domain, rest sourced from reference TRBV7-9 and TRBJ2-3, is DTGVSQNPRHKITKRGQNVTFRCDPISEHNRLYWYRQTLGQGPEFLTYFQNEAQLEKSRLLSDRFSAERPKGSFSTLEIQRTEQGDSAMYLCASQPGQGLPDTQYFGPGTRLTVL.

CDR3 DNA: TGTGCCAGCGGCCAGACTGGGAAACTGTTTTTT. Its protein product is CASGQTGKLFF. The rearrangement links TRBV21-1 to TRBJ1-4. TRBV21-1 is classified as a pseudogene. This CDR3 is 11 amino acids long.

This clone appeared once. The rearrangement uses TRBV7-2 and TRBJ2-6, with a possible D match to TRBD2 (6 bases). Germline assignment: CDR1 SGHTA and CDR2 FQGNSA. Between the trimmed V and J ends, which lost 3 bases and 2 bases, there was a span of 8 bases. This CDR3 contains 15 residues. The CDR3 DNA reads as TGTGCCAGCAGCTTTGGAGGGGCTGGGGCCAACGTCCTGACTTTC. This gives the protein CASSFGGAGANVLTF. Full variable domain (rest looked up from reference TRBV7-2 and TRBJ2-6): GAGVSQSPSNKVTEKGKDVELRCDPISGHTALYWYRQSLGQGLEFLIYFQGNSAPDKSGLPSDRFSAERTGGSVSTLTIQRTQQEDSAVYLCASSFGGAGANVLTFGAGSRLTVL.

V is TRBV2 and J is TRBJ1-1; tentative D call: TRBD1 (5 bases). The germline CDR1 and CDR2 sequences are SNHLY and FYNNEI. V gave up 5 bases and J gave up 1 base, with 14 bases separating them. The CDR3 length is 15 residues. As DNA, the CDR3 is TGTGCCAGCAGTTGGGACTCTCGAGCGAACACTGAAGCTTTCTTT. Its translation is CASSWDSRANTEAFF.

The J gene is TRBJ1-1, the V gene TRBV6-1; D perhaps matches TRBD1 (5 bases). Trimming left V 10 bases short and J 3 bases short, with 15 bases between. This CDR3 comprises 13 residues. CDR1 is MNHNS and CDR2 is SASEGT in the germline V gene. The CDR3 DNA reads as TGTGCCACCCGGAGGGAGGGGTACACTGAAGCTTTCTTT. Translated: CATRREGYTEAFF.

The J gene is TRBJ2-1, the V gene TRBV27, with 7 bases identical to TRBD2. The CDR3 totals 16 residues. The J segment lost 2 bases and the V segment lost 7 bases, leaving 11 bases of the junction unmatched. CDR1 is MNHEY, CDR2 SMNVEV, per germline (reference sequence). CDR3 protein: CASTGGGVGPYNEQFF. The CDR3 DNA sequence: TGTGCCAGCACTGGGGGGGGAGTCGGGCCCTACAATGAGCAGTTCTTC.

This clone has only one observation. J is TRBJ1-5 and V is TRBV7-9; TRBD1 matches 10 bases. The CDR3 has 15 residues. V shed 5 bases and J 5 bases; nucleotides not matched to a gene: 6. Germline V gene data show CDR1 as SEHNR and CDR2 as FQNEAQ (reference sequence). The CDR3 here is CASSPGTGADQPQHF. The CDR3 region has the DNA TGTGCCAGCAGCCCCGGGACAGGGGCTGATCAGCCCCAGCATTTT.

The J gene is TRBJ2-1, the V gene TRBV9; possibly TRBD2 for D (6 bases). Looked up from germline, CDR1 is SGDLS and CDR2 is YYNGEE. This CDR3 comprises 15 residues. Trimming took 3 bases from V and 3 from J, leaving 13 bases between them. The CDR3 DNA reads as TGTGCCAGCAGCGGGGCTAGCGCTGGCTACAATGAGCAGTTCTTC. Protein product: CASSGASAGYNEQFF.

The V and J genes are TRBV19 and TRBJ1-5, with 8 bases matching TRBD1. V lost 5 bases to trimming and J lost 7 bases; unmatched junction nucleotides: 10. The CDR3 is made up of 15 amino acids. The V gene's germline CDR1 is LNHDA and CDR2 SQIVND (reference sequence). In nucleotides, the CDR3 is TGTGCCAGTAGTGGAACAGGGGGACCGGGACAGCCCCAGCATTTT. Translation gives CASSGTGGPGQPQHF.

The chain combines TRBV28 with TRBJ2-5; possibly TRBD1 for D (5 bases). V lost 5 bases and J 1 base, leaving 11 bases between the germline ends. CDR3 length: 14 residues. CDR1 MDHEN and CDR2 SYDVKM come from the germline V gene. The CDR3: CASSLQGFQETQYF. CDR3 DNA sequence: TGTGCCAGCAGTCTTCAGGGCTTCCAAGAGACCCAGTACTTC.

The V gene is TRBV2, the J gene TRBJ1-2, with TRBD1 matching 7 bases. Trimming at V came to 6 bases and at J to 10 bases, leaving 5 bases not matched to a gene. This CDR3 has 11 amino acids. Germline V gene sequence: CDR1 SNHLY, CDR2 FYNNEI. CDR3 residues: CASRATGNYTF. CDR3 DNA sequence: TGTGCCAGCAGGGCGACAGGGAACTACACCTTC.

V is TRBV6-1 and J is TRBJ2-7; D possibly corresponds to TRBD2 (6 bases). CDR3 length equals 13 residues. CDR1 MNHNS and CDR2 SASEGT come from the germline V gene. Trimming removed 6 bases at V and 4 bases at J, with 13 bases between. The chain's CDR3 is CASSYGGTYEQYF. DNA of the CDR3: TGTGCCAGCAGCTACGGTGGGACTTACGAGCAGTACTTC.

The V gene is TRBV27, the J gene TRBJ1-4; D is uncertain. With 6 bases removed from V and 4 bases from J, the gap between germline ends came to 9 bases. The CDR3 has 13 amino acids. CDR1 MNHEY and CDR2 SMNVEV come from the germline V gene (reference sequence). CDR3 sequence (DNA): TGTGCCAGCAGCGGGCGGGGTAATGAAAAACTGTTTTTT. This codes for CASSGRGNEKLFF.

This chain connects TRBV28 to TRBJ1-1, with 7 positions matching TRBD1. The CDR3 has 17 residues. Looked up from germline, CDR1 is MDHEN and CDR2 is SYDVKM. The V and J ends lost 5 bases and 0 bases, in that order; junction bases with no gene match: 12. The CDR3 spells CASSTTGARKVNTEAFF. CDR3 sequence (DNA): TGTGCCAGCAGTACAACAGGGGCTAGAAAGGTGAACACTGAAGCTTTCTTT.

The rearrangement joins TRBV7-9 to TRBJ2-1, with a weak D call TRBD2 (6 bases). V lost 6 bases, J lost 4 bases, and 16 bases lay in between. CDR1 SEHNR and CDR2 FQNEAQ come from the germline V gene (reference sequence). CDR3 length: 15 residues. In DNA form, the CDR3 reads TGTGCCAGCAGGCCAGAGGGAGGAAAATACAATGAGCAGTTCTTC. This gives the protein CASRPEGGKYNEQFF.